In this sample, the clone carrying this T cell receptor (beta chain) turned up a few times. Its antigen is unidentified. These data come from a study of naive and memory T cell subsets. Findings and limits, study-wide: In CD4 and CD8 cells, diversity dropped from naive through EMRA. Especially in CD8 cells, naive repertoires contained a few larger clonotypes, possibly CD45RA-re-expressing memory cells.

Cells stained for CD3, CD4, CD8, CD45RA and CD27 were sorted into four subsets. The beta constant-region primer was an equimolar mix of two oligonucleotides covering TRBC1 and TRBC2. The ligated cDNA underwent four PCR rounds using SP2 and nested alpha and beta constant-region primers. The cDNA 3' end received a ligated single-stranded oligonucleotide carrying the SP2 primer and a 12-nucleotide UMI. Each CDR3 protein gets one entry after TCRdb re-called the UMI-ligation and nested PCR reads with MiXCR. The sample gives approximately 140,000 distinct CDR3 sequences, more than 15% of which show up once; around 0.63% is in the top ten. Sequenced: naive CD8+ T cells from blood. The source of this sequence is a human donor in good health.

The CDR3 DNA reads as TGTGCCAGCAGCGGGACAGGCGGCACAGATACGCAGTATTTT. The encoded protein is CASSGTGGTDTQYF. The chain recombines TRBV5-4 with TRBJ2-3; the match to TRBD1 covers 8 bases. This CDR3 has 14 residues. From germline, CDR1 is SGHNT and CDR2 YYREEE (reference sequence). V shed 4 bases and J 1 base; nucleotides not matched to a gene: 2.